A single sample gave rise to the 4 T cell receptor beta chains below, sequenced in a study of blood T cell repertoires in COVID-19. Method: immunoSEQ multiplex PCR; TCRdb's copy keeps in-frame clones and lacks some. The sample comprises 90,000 to 120,000 clones, about nine tenths of which are singletons, and more than 0.9% rests with the top ten. Sequencing used peripheral blood. These receptors came from a woman aged 25 to 39 with acute or convalescent COVID-19.

V is TRBV30 and J is TRBJ2-1, with 7 bases identical to TRBD2. Trimming at V came to 4 bases and at J to 4 bases, leaving 7 bases not matched to a gene. Looked up from germline, CDR1 is GTSNPN and CDR2 is SVGIG (reference sequence). This CDR3 has 14 amino acids. The CDR3 here is CAWNSGVLYNEQFF. CDR3 bases: TGTGCCTGGAACAGCGGGGTTCTATACAATGAGCAGTTCTTC.

The gene calls are TRBV5-6 and TRBJ1-3, with 8 positions matching TRBD1. V gave up 1 base and J gave up 6 bases; unmatched junction bases: 6. CDR1 is SGHDT and CDR2 is YYEEEE in the germline V gene. This CDR3 has 15 amino acids. Here the CDR3 reads CASSLIRTGTNTIYF. The CDR3 nucleotides are TGTGCCAGCAGCTTGATTCGGACAGGGACAAACACCATATATTTT.

The table lists this clone with a count of one. The chain couples TRBV18 to TRBJ2-3; TRBD2 matches 10 bases. The CDR3 has 18 residues. The germline V gene has CDR1 KGHSH and CDR2 LQKENI. With V trimmed by 1 base and J by 3 bases, 10 bases remained unmatched. The CDR3 DNA reads TGTGCCAGCTCACCACGTCCTTTCACTAGCGGGGCTACAGATACGCAGTATTTT. Translation gives CASSPRPFTSGATDTQYF. Full variable domain (missing parts from reference TRBV18 and TRBJ2-3): NAGVMQNPRHLVRRRGQEARLRCSPMKGHSHVYWYRQLPEEGLKFMVYLQKENIIDESGMPKERFSAEFPKEGPSILRIQQVVRGDSAAYFCASSPRPFTSGATDTQYFGPGTRLTVL.

The chain carries TRBV28 and TRBJ2-7; TRBD1 matches at 7 bases. The length of the CDR3 is 17 residues. V trimming: 5 bases; J trimming: 4 bases; junction bases outside the gene matches: 17. CDR1 and CDR2 from the germline V gene are MDHEN and SYDVKM. CDR3 coding DNA: TGTGCCAGCAGTACGGTTACAGGGGCTACTAGGTCTTACGAGCAGTACTTC. Amino acids: CASSTVTGATRSYEQYF. Complete variable domain (other parts from reference TRBV28 and TRBJ2-7): DVKVTQSSRYLVKRTGEKVFLECVQDMDHENMFWYRQDPGLGLRLIYFSYDVKMKEKGDIPEGYSVSREKKERFSLILESASTNQTSMYLCASSTVTGATRSYEQYFGPGTRLTVT.